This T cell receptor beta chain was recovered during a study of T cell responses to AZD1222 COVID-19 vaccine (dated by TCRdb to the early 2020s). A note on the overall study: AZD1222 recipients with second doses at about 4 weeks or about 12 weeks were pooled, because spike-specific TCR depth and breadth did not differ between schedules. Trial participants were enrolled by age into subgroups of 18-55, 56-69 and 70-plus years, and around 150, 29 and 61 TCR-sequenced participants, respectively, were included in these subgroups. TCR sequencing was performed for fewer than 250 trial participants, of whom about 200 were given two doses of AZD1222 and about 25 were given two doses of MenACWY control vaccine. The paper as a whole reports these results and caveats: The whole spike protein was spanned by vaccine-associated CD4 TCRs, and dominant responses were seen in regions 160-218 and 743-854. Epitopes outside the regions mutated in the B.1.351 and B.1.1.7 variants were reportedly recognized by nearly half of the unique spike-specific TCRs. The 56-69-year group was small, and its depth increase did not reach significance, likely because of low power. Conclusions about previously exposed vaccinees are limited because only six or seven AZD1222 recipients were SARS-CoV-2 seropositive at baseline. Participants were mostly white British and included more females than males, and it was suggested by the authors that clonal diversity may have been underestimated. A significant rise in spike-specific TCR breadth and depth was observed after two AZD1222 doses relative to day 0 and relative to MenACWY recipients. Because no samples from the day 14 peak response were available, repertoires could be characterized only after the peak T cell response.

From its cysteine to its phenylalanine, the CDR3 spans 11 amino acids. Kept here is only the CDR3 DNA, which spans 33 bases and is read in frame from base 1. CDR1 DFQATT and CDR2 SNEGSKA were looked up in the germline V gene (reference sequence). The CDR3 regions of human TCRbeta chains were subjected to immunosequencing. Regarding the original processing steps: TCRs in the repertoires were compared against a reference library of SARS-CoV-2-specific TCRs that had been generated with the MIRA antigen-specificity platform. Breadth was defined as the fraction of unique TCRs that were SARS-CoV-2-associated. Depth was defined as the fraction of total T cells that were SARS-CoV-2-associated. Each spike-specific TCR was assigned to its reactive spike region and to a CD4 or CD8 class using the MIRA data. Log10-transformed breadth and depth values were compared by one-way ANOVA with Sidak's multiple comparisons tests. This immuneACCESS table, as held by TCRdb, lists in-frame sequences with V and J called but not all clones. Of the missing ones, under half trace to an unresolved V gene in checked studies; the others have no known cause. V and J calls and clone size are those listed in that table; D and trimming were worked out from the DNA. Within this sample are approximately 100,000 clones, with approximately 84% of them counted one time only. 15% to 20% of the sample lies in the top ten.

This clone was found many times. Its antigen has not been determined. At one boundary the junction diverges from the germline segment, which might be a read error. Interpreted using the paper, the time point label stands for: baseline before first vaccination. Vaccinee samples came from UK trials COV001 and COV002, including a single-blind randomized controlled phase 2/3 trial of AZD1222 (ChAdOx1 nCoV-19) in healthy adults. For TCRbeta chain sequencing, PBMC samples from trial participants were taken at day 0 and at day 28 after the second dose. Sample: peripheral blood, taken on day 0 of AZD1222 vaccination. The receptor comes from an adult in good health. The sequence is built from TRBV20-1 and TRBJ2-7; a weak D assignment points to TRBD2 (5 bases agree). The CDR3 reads CSASISGLSFF. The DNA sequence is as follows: TGCAGTGCTTCCATTTCAGGACTGTCTTTCTTC.